A selection of T cell receptor beta chains follows, all from one sample in a study of ipilimumab plus nivolumab after autologous stem cell transplantation. Clones were sequenced by immunoSEQ multiplex PCR, and TCRdb holds only the in-frame ones, with some missing. This sample has tens of thousands of clones, with 75% to 85% found just once. This material consisted of PBMCs, taken in a trial of ipilimumab plus nivolumab as post-transplant consolidation. Receptors originate from a male donor with diffuse large B-cell lymphoma. Both conserved end residues are part of each CDR3. D genes are given only for firm matches. A clone size is listed for some rows: how often the clone was seen (once, few, many), or a class if it is expanded.

D gene: TRBD1
V gene: TRBV14
clone size: -
J gene: TRBJ1-5
CDR3 DNA: TGTGCCAGCAGCCACTTCCCCATCCAAGGACAGGGAGAAGTTAGCAATCAGCCCCAGCATTTT
CDR3 protein: CASSHFPIQGQGEVSNQPQHF

D gene: -
V gene: TRBV5-1
clone size: once
J gene: TRBJ2-7
CDR3 DNA: TGCGCCAGCAGCTTGGCAGGGGGGAGGGCCAAGTACTTC
CDR3 protein: CASSLAGGRAKYF

D gene: -
V gene: TRBV5-1
clone size: once
J gene: TRBJ2-5
CDR3 DNA: TGCGCCAGCAGCTTGGAAGGGTGGGAGACCCAGTACTTC
CDR3 protein: CASSLEGWETQYF

D gene: -
V gene: TRBV9
clone size: -
J gene: TRBJ1-3
CDR3 DNA: TGTGCCAGCAGCGTAGACACGGGGTCCCGAAACACCATATATTTT
CDR3 protein: CASSVDTGSRNTIYF

D gene: TRBD2
V gene: TRBV9
clone size: -
J gene: TRBJ2-3
CDR3 DNA: TGTGCCAGCCCACTCCGGGGGGGCAGGACAGATACGCAGTATTTT
CDR3 protein: CASPLRGGRTDTQYF

D gene: TRBD1
V gene: TRBV7-9
clone size: few
J gene: TRBJ1-1
CDR3 DNA: TGTGCCAGCAGCGGACAGGGGGCCGGTGGACATAACTTT
CDR3 protein: CASSGQGAGGHNF

D gene: -
V gene: TRBV18
clone size: -
J gene: TRBJ2-2
CDR3 DNA: TGTGCCAGCTCGTCTGGACCTAACACCGGGGAGCTGTTTTTT
CDR3 protein: CASSSGPNTGELFF

D gene: -
V gene: TRBV20-1
clone size: -
J gene: TRBJ2-3
CDR3 DNA: TGCAGTGCTGGACCCCCAGATACGCAGTATTTT
CDR3 protein: CSAGPPDTQYF

D gene: TRBD1
V gene: TRBV4-1
clone size: -
J gene: TRBJ2-7
CDR3 DNA: TGCGCCAGCAGCCAAGCATGGGGACAGGGCGTTTACGAGCAGTACTTC
CDR3 protein: CASSQAWGQGVYEQYF

D gene: -
V gene: TRBV23-1
clone size: -
J gene: TRBJ1-1
CDR3 DNA: TGCGCCAGCAGTCAACGGAGGGTGGAGGCTTTCTTT
CDR3 protein: CASSQRRVEAFF

D gene: -
V gene: TRBV2
clone size: -
J gene: TRBJ2-7
CDR3 DNA: TGTGCCAGCACAGACGGGACTCACATATACGAGCAGTACTTC
CDR3 protein: CASTDGTHIYEQYF

D gene: -
V gene: TRBV6-1
clone size: few
J gene: TRBJ1-6
CDR3 DNA: TGTGCCAGCTGGACCCGTGGGAATTCACCCCTCCACTTT
CDR3 protein: CASWTRGNSPLHF

D gene: -
V gene: TRBV29-1
clone size: -
J gene: TRBJ1-1
CDR3 DNA: TGCACGATTCGCCGTACAGGGAAGTGGGAGAGAGTAGAGGGGAACACTGAAGCTTTCTTT
CDR3 protein: CTIRRTGKWERVEGNTEAFF

D gene: -
V gene: TRBV2
clone size: -
J gene: TRBJ1-2
CDR3 DNA: TGTGCCAGCAGTGATTACGATTATGGCTACACCTTC
CDR3 protein: CASSDYDYGYTF

D gene: -
V gene: TRBV29-1
clone size: -
J gene: TRBJ1-4
CDR3 DNA: TGCAGCGTTGGGGGTTACCTAGGGGCTAATGAAAAACTGTTTTTT
CDR3 protein: CSVGGYLGANEKLFF

D gene: -
V gene: TRBV27
clone size: -
J gene: TRBJ1-5
CDR3 DNA: TGTGCCAGCAGCCCCCTGGGGGGCCCGCAGCCCCAGCATTTT
CDR3 protein: CASSPLGGPQPQHF

D gene: -
V gene: TRBV6-6
clone size: once
J gene: TRBJ2-1
CDR3 DNA: TGTGCCAGCAGTTTGCCCGATGAGCAGTTCTTC
CDR3 protein: CASSLPDEQFF

D gene: TRBD2
V gene: TRBV9
clone size: few
J gene: TRBJ2-3
CDR3 DNA: TGTGCCAGCAGTCCGCGGACTAGCGGGGGTGATACGCAGTATTTT
CDR3 protein: CASSPRTSGGDTQYF

D gene: -
V gene: TRBV7-2
clone size: few
J gene: TRBJ1-2
CDR3 DNA: TGTGCCAGCAGCTTACCTTCGGTAGGCTACACCTTC
CDR3 protein: CASSLPSVGYTF

D gene: -
V gene: TRBV6-5
clone size: -
J gene: TRBJ2-5
CDR3 DNA: TGTGCCAGCTCGTCCGCGGGGGAGACCCAGTACTTC
CDR3 protein: CASSSAGETQYF

D gene: -
V gene: TRBV4-1
clone size: -
J gene: TRBJ2-1
CDR3 DNA: TGCGCCAGCAGCCAACCCAGCTCACGCTCCTACAATGAGCAGTTCTTC
CDR3 protein: CASSQPSSRSYNEQFF

D gene: -
V gene: TRBV4-2
clone size: -
J gene: TRBJ1-1
CDR3 DNA: TGTGCCAGCAGCCAACCAGACGGGGACACTGAAGCTTTCTTT
CDR3 protein: CASSQPDGDTEAFF

D gene: -
V gene: TRBV13
clone size: -
J gene: TRBJ2-7
CDR3 DNA: TGTGCCAGCAGCTTAAAGTTCTACGAGCAGTACTTC
CDR3 protein: CASSLKFYEQYF

D gene: -
V gene: TRBV7-8
clone size: -
J gene: TRBJ2-1
CDR3 DNA: TGTGCCAGCAGCTCTAGGGAAGGGGGTGAGCAGTTCTTC
CDR3 protein: CASSSREGGEQFF

D gene: -
V gene: TRBV27
clone size: -
J gene: TRBJ1-5
CDR3 DNA: TGTGCCAGCAGTGCCTACTTGGATCAGCCCCAGCATTTT
CDR3 protein: CASSAYLDQPQHF

D gene: -
V gene: TRBV19
clone size: few
J gene: TRBJ1-1
CDR3 DNA: TGTGCCAGTAGCTCGACCGCCGGCCGCGGCACTGAAGCTTTCTTT
CDR3 protein: CASSSTAGRGTEAFF

D gene: -
V gene: TRBV15
clone size: -
J gene: TRBJ1-2
CDR3 DNA: TGTGCCACCAGCAGTTTGGGGGAGGTCTACTATGGCTACACCTTC
CDR3 protein: CATSSLGEVYYGYTF

D gene: -
V gene: TRBV7-2
clone size: -
J gene: TRBJ2-1
CDR3 DNA: TGTGCCAGCAGCCCTGCGGGGACCACTTCCTACAATGAGCAGTTCTTC
CDR3 protein: CASSPAGTTSYNEQFF

D gene: TRBD1
V gene: TRBV23-1
clone size: -
J gene: TRBJ1-6
CDR3 DNA: TGCGCCAGCAGTCAATCGGGACAGGCCGATTCACCCCTCCACTTT
CDR3 protein: CASSQSGQADSPLHF

D gene: TRBD2
V gene: TRBV7-2
clone size: -
J gene: TRBJ2-7
CDR3 DNA: TGTGCCAGCAGCGCGGGGGGGAGCTACGAGCAGTACTTC
CDR3 protein: CASSAGGSYEQYF

D gene: -
V gene: TRBV5-1
clone size: -
J gene: TRBJ1-1
CDR3 DNA: TGCGCCAGCAGCTCCCGCCCCCTGACAGGTTCTATTGACACTGAAGCTTTCTTT
CDR3 protein: CASSSRPLTGSIDTEAFF

D gene: -
V gene: TRBV4-3
clone size: -
J gene: TRBJ2-2
CDR3 DNA: TGCGCCAGCAGCCAAATGAGCCCACCTAACACCGGGGAGCTGTTTTTT
CDR3 protein: CASSQMSPPNTGELFF

D gene: -
V gene: TRBV19
clone size: -
J gene: TRBJ2-7
CDR3 DNA: TGTGCCAGTAGTATCAAAGGGAGCACCTACGAGCAGTACTTC
CDR3 protein: CASSIKGSTYEQYF

D gene: -
V gene: TRBV7-8
clone size: -
J gene: TRBJ1-5
CDR3 DNA: TGTGCCAGCAGTCCCACGGGGCGCAGCAATCAGCCCCAGCATTTT
CDR3 protein: CASSPTGRSNQPQHF

D gene: -
V gene: TRBV29-1
clone size: -
J gene: TRBJ1-4
CDR3 DNA: TGCAGCGCTCAGACAGGCGCCCATAATGAAAAACTGTTTTTT
CDR3 protein: CSAQTGAHNEKLFF

D gene: -
V gene: TRBV19
clone size: -
J gene: TRBJ2-7
CDR3 DNA: TGTGCCAGTAGTATTGACCCTGGGCGGTCCTACGAGCAGTACTTC
CDR3 protein: CASSIDPGRSYEQYF

D gene: -
V gene: TRBV5-4
clone size: -
J gene: TRBJ2-7
CDR3 DNA: TGTGCCAGCAGCTCGGTTCGGGCAGAGGGCCACGAGCAGTACTTC
CDR3 protein: CASSSVRAEGHEQYF

D gene: -
V gene: TRBV4-2
clone size: -
J gene: TRBJ1-4
CDR3 DNA: TGTGCCAGCAGCCAAGAGGGAGGGGGGGAAAAACTGTTTTTT
CDR3 protein: CASSQEGGGEKLFF

D gene: TRBD1
V gene: TRBV18
clone size: once
J gene: TRBJ1-2
CDR3 DNA: TGTGCCAGCTCACCAACCGCGGGGACAGGGGATGGCTACACCTTC
CDR3 protein: CASSPTAGTGDGYTF

D gene: -
V gene: TRBV18
clone size: few
J gene: TRBJ1-2
CDR3 DNA: TGTGCCAGCTCACCAAGACAGTACTCCGGCTACACCTTC
CDR3 protein: CASSPRQYSGYTF

D gene: TRBD1
V gene: TRBV4-1
clone size: -
J gene: TRBJ1-2
CDR3 DNA: TGCGCCAGCAGCCACCCGGGACAGGGTGACTATGGCTACACCTTC
CDR3 protein: CASSHPGQGDYGYTF

D gene: -
V gene: TRBV21-1
clone size: -
J gene: TRBJ1-6
CDR3 DNA: TGTGCCAGCAGCCCGGGTCCCCTCCACTTT
CDR3 protein: CASSPGPLHF

D gene: -
V gene: TRBV19
clone size: -
J gene: TRBJ1-5
CDR3 DNA: TGTGCCAGTAGTATCCGCGATAGCAATCAGCCCCAGCATTTT
CDR3 protein: CASSIRDSNQPQHF

D gene: TRBD2
V gene: TRBV27
clone size: few
J gene: TRBJ2-7
CDR3 DNA: TGTGCCAGCAGTTTATCAGCGGGGGGCGACTACGAGCAGTACTTC
CDR3 protein: CASSLSAGGDYEQYF

D gene: TRBD1
V gene: TRBV5-1
clone size: -
J gene: TRBJ2-5
CDR3 DNA: TGCGCCAGCAGCTCCATTTCAACAGGGGGCTCGACCCAGTACTTC
CDR3 protein: CASSSISTGGSTQYF

D gene: -
V gene: TRBV18
clone size: -
J gene: TRBJ2-7
CDR3 DNA: TGTGCCAGCTCACCAAGGGGAAGGACTACGAGCTCCTACGAGCAGTACTTC
CDR3 protein: CASSPRGRTTSSYEQYF

D gene: TRBD1
V gene: TRBV6-4
clone size: -
J gene: TRBJ2-2
CDR3 DNA: TGTGCCAGCAGAAGGGACAGGGGTGCCACCGGGGAGCTGTTTTTT
CDR3 protein: CASRRDRGATGELFF

D gene: -
V gene: TRBV7-8
clone size: -
J gene: TRBJ2-5
CDR3 DNA: TGTGCCAGCACCCTAGGGGGGAGGGAAGAGACCCAGTACTTC
CDR3 protein: CASTLGGREETQYF